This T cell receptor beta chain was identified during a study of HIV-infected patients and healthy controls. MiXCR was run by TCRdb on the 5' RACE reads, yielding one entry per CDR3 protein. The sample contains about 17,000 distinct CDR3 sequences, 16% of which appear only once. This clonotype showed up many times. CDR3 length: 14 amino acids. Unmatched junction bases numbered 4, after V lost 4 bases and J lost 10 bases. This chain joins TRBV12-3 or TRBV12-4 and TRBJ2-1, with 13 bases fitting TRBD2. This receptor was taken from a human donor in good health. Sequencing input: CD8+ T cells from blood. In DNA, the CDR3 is TGTGCCAGCAGTTCCGGGGGACTAGCGGGGGAGCAGTTCTTC. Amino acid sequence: CASSSGGLAGEQFF.